Shown below are 21 T cell receptor beta chains from a single sample sequenced in a study of T cell clonality in common variable immunodeficiency. Their antigens are not known. Some clones are missing from TCRdb's copy, which holds only in-frame ones; the method was immunoSEQ multiplex PCR. The sample holds 10,000 to 13,000 clones, and no clone turns up only once. Study-level results: Fewer deletions and N-nucleotide insertions were reportedly seen in common variable immunodeficiency TCR beta sequences.

The specimen was peripheral blood mononuclear cells. All receptors come from a human donor with common variable immunodeficiency.

The DNA read from the CDR3 is TGTGCCAGTATTGACAGAAGGAACACTGAA. Translated: CASIDRRNTE. The CDR3, in full, reads CASIDRRNTEAFF. The chain combines TRBV19 with TRBJ1-1, with TRBD1 as a possible D gene (5 bases). The CDR3 end lies 3 residues beyond the end of the read and is filled in from the germline J gene. The CDR3 has 13 amino acids. The V end lost 7 bases, the J end lost 1 base, and 10 bases lay between the germline ends. CDR1 LNHDA and CDR2 SQIVND come from the germline V gene (reference sequence).

CDR3 DNA (partial): TGCGCCAGCGGGGTAGCGGGAGTAACAGATACG. It translates to CASGVAGVTDT. The CDR3 in full is CASGVAGVTDTQYF. The chain links TRBV5-1 to TRBJ2-3, with 9 nucleotides matching TRBD2. The read stops 3 residues short of the end of the CDR3; the missing end is completed from the germline J gene. CDR1 SGHRS and CDR2 YFSETQ come from the germline V gene. The CDR3 runs to 14 residues. V trimming: 7 bases; J trimming: 3 bases; junction bases outside the gene matches: 6.

This clone showed up just a few times. The read stops 3 residues short of the end of the CDR3; the missing end is completed from the germline J gene. The rearrangement joins TRBV18 to TRBJ2-1; 7 bases agree with TRBD1. CDR1 is KGHSH and CDR2 is LQKENI in the germline V gene. This CDR3 is 16 amino acids long. J gave up 4 bases and V 3 bases, and 9 bases lay outside the gene matches. CDR3 region: CASSPKTGRGYNEQFF. The sequenced part of the CDR3 DNA is TGTGCCAGCTCACCGAAGACAGGGCGTGGATACAATGAG.

About this clone: The read halts 3 residues ahead of the CDR3 end, with the missing end drawn from the germline J gene. The rearrangement links TRBV2 to TRBJ2-3, with a weak D call TRBD1 (5 bases). The V and J ends lost 7 bases and 0 bases respectively, with 14 bases between them. From germline, CDR1 is SNHLY and CDR2 FYNNEI. This CDR3 is 15 amino acids long. CDR3: CASTPDSLSTDTQYF. Incomplete CDR3 DNA: TGTGCCAGCACTCCAGACAGCCTAAGCACAGATACG.

In its sample, this clone is medium-sized. The missing CDR3 end, 3 residues past where the read stops, is filled in from the germline J gene. The chain recombines TRBV20-1 with TRBJ1-2; TRBD1 matches at 7 bases. This CDR3 spans 15 amino acids. V gave up 0 bases and J gave up 6 bases; unmatched junction bases: 10. The V gene's germline CDR1 is DFQATT and CDR2 SNEGSKA (reference sequence). The CDR3 spells CSARDPQGEQDGYTF. The sequenced part of the CDR3 DNA is TGCAGTGCTAGAGATCCGCAGGGGGAACAGGATGGC.

There are a few counts of this clone. The read gets to within 3 residues of the CDR3 end, and the germline J gene fills in the rest. This specimen includes other DNA sequences encoding the same CDR3. V and J are TRBV30 and TRBJ2-7; a possible D gene is TRBD1 (5 bases). Per the germline V gene, CDR1 is GTSNPN and CDR2 is SVGIG (reference sequence). V shed 1 base and J shed 6 bases, with 13 bases lying between them. The length of the CDR3 is 13 residues. The DNA read from the CDR3 is TGTGCCTGGAGTGCAGTCAGGGTTGGCGAG. The encoded protein is CAWSAVRVGE. The entire CDR3 reads CAWSAVRVGEQYF.

The CDR3 is CASSLGAGGKETQYF. The CDR3 DNA, read in part, is TGTGCCAGCAGCTTGGGGGCAGGGGGCAAAGAGACC. The gene calls are TRBV7-2 and TRBJ2-5, with 8 bases lining up with TRBD1. The sequenced fragment ends 3 residues before the CDR3 boundary, so the rest is inferred from the germline J gene. Germline-derived CDR1 and CDR2 are SGHTA and FQGNSA. The CDR3 consists of 15 residues. V trimming: 3 bases; J trimming: 3 bases; junction bases outside the gene matches: 6. The variable domain in full, with the rest retrieved from reference TRBV7-2 and TRBJ2-5, is GAGVSQSPSNKVTEKGKDVELRCDPISGHTALYWYRQSLGQGLEFLIYFQGNSAPDKSGLPSDRFSAERTGGSVSTLTIQRTQQEDSAVYLCASSLGAGGKETQYFGPGTRLLVL.

Points on this clone: The observed sequence ends 3 residues before the CDR3 terminus, with the missing tail filled in from the germline J gene. The V call is TRBV18, the J call TRBJ2-5, with 8 bases that match TRBD1. Trimming took 6 bases from V and 1 from J; bases not matched to a gene: 7. CDR1 KGHSH and CDR2 LQKENI come from the germline V gene. The CDR3 covers 15 residues. CDR3 residues: CASSDGTGGQETQYF. The sequenced CDR3 bases are TGTGCCAGCTCGGACGGGACAGGAGGCCAAGAGACC. The whole variable domain, remainder taken from reference TRBV18 and TRBJ2-5, is NAGVMQNPRHLVRRRGQEARLRCSPMKGHSHVYWYRQLPEEGLKFMVYLQKENIIDESGMPKERFSAEFPKEGPSILRIQQVVRGDSAAYFCASSDGTGGQETQYFGPGTRLLVL.

This clone has a handful of counts. The read falls 3 residues short of the CDR3 end, and the missing part is taken from the germline J gene. This rearrangement joins TRBV7-6 to TRBJ2-7, with 11 bases fitting TRBD2. The V segment lost 4 bases and the J segment 3 bases; nucleotides outside the gene matches: 14. The CDR3 loop spans 18 amino acids. The germline V gene has CDR1 SGHVS and CDR2 FNYEAQ. CDR3 loop: CASSSQALAGVNIYEQYF. The CDR3 DNA, read in part, is TGTGCCAGCAGCTCCCAGGCACTAGCGGGAGTAAATATCTACGAG.

On this clone: The CDR3 end falls 3 residues outside the read, so it is completed with the germline J gene. The chain combines TRBV18 with TRBJ2-7; no definite D call. Trimming shortened V by 0 bases and J by 1 base, and 16 bases separated the two germline ends. There are 17 residues in the CDR3. CDR1 KGHSH and CDR2 LQKENI come from the germline V gene. This CDR3 is CASSPPLTEIISYEQYF. CDR3 DNA (partial): TGTGCCAGCTCACCACCCCTCACAGAAATTATTTCCTACGAG. Drawing the rest from reference TRBV18 and TRBJ2-7, the complete variable domain is NAGVMQNPRHLVRRRGQEARLRCSPMKGHSHVYWYRQLPEEGLKFMVYLQKENIIDESGMPKERFSAEFPKEGPSILRIQQVVRGDSAAYFCASSPPLTEIISYEQYFGPGTRLTVT.

This clone is labeled as medium-sized. The read is 3 residues too short to cover the CDR3 end, so that end is filled in from the germline J gene. The chain uses TRBV20-1 and TRBJ2-3; 14 nucleotides agree with TRBD2. Trimming cost V 6 bases and J 4 bases; bases outside gene matches: 6. Germline V lookup: CDR1 DFQATT, CDR2 SNEGSKA (reference sequence). This CDR3 is built from 15 residues. Partial CDR3 DNA: TGCAGTGCCTCGGGACTAGCGGGAGTATCAGATACG. This sequence encodes CSASGLAGVSDT. The full CDR3 is CSASGLAGVSDTQYF.

With regard to this clone: The read finishes 3 residues shy of the CDR3 end, and the germline J gene is used to complete it. The J gene is TRBJ1-2, the V gene TRBV18; D unresolved. The CDR3 is 13 residues long. CDR1 KGHSH and CDR2 LQKENI come from the germline V gene. Trimming cost V 0 bases and J 4 bases, with 6 bases left between them. The part of the CDR3 DNA that was read is TGTGCCAGCTCACCACCAGGCAGCTATGGC. Its protein product is CASSPPGSYG. The CDR3 in full is CASSPPGSYGYTF.

This clone is deemed medium-sized. The CDR3 end falls 3 residues outside the read, so it is completed with the germline J gene. The chain links TRBV5-1 to TRBJ1-1; D unclear. The CDR3 is 15 amino acids. With 5 bases removed from V and 0 bases from J, the gap between germline ends came to 14 bases. CDR1 and CDR2 from the germline V gene are SGHRS and YFSETQ. Partial CDR3 DNA: TGCGCCAGCAGTCCCCTAACAGCTATGAACACTGAA. This sequence encodes CASSPLTAMNTE. The full CDR3 reads CASSPLTAMNTEAFF. The whole variable domain, filled in from reference TRBV5-1 and TRBJ1-1, reads KAGVTQTPRYLIKTRGQQVTLSCSPISGHRSVSWYQQTPGQGLQFLFEYFSETQRNKGNFPGRFSGRQFSNSRSEMNVSTLELGDSALYLCASSPLTAMNTEAFFGQGTRLTVV.

Of note for this clone: The sequenced fragment ends 3 residues before the CDR3 boundary, so the rest is inferred from the germline J gene. V gene TRBV7-3 combines with J gene TRBJ2-3; D not certain. The CDR3 runs to 15 residues. CDR1 SGHTA and CDR2 FQGTGA come from the germline V gene. V was pared by 2 bases and J by 0 bases, with 9 bases between. CDR3 DNA, as far as it was read: TGTGCCAGCAGCTTAGGGCGAATTAGCACAGATACG. Its protein product is CASSLGRISTDT. In full, the CDR3 is CASSLGRISTDTQYF.

This clone was found a few times. The DNA ends 3 residues before the CDR3 does, and the rest of the CDR3 is filled in from the germline J gene. This chain links TRBV18 with TRBJ2-7; 7 nucleotides match TRBD1. CDR3 size: 14 residues. V dropped 4 bases and J dropped 3; count of bases not matched to a gene: 6. From germline, CDR1 is KGHSH and CDR2 LQKENI. This CDR3 is CASSLKRGLYEQYF. The part of the CDR3 DNA that was read is TGTGCCAGCTCACTGAAGAGGGGGCTCTACGAG.

Regarding this clone: The germline gene is not matched at one end of the junction; a read error may be the cause. The read terminates 3 residues before the CDR3 end, so the remaining end is supplied by the germline J gene. The chain links TRBV7-7 to TRBJ2-2; tentative D call: TRBD2 (5 bases). CDR3 length: 17 residues. Germline CDR1 SSHAT, CDR2 FNYEAQ (reference sequence). CDR3 sequence reads: CASSPSSFGPWVGELFF. CDR3 DNA, as far as it was read: TGTGCTAGCAGCCCTAGCTCGTTTGGGCCGTGGGTCGGGGAG. The full variable domain, rest sourced from reference TRBV7-7 and TRBJ2-2, is GAGVSQSPRYKVTKRGQDVTLRCDPISSHATLYWYQQALGQGPEFLTYFNYEAQPDKSGLPSDRFSAERPEGSISTLTIQRTEQRDSAMYRCASSPSSFGPWVGELFFGEGSRLTVL.

This clone has more than one count but fewer than ten. The sequenced fragment ends 3 residues before the CDR3 boundary, so the rest is inferred from the germline J gene. V usage is TRBV7-2 and J usage is TRBJ2-2; possible D gene TRBD1, 6 bases. Trimming took off 2 bases at V and 7 bases at J, with 11 bases between the two ends. CDR1 and CDR2 from the germline V gene are SGHTA and FQGNSA. This CDR3 has 14 amino acids. CDR3 bases read: TGTGCCAGCAGCTTACAGGGACAAATCGGGGAG. Translation: CASSLQGQIGE. The whole CDR3 sequence is CASSLQGQIGELFF. Full variable domain (missing parts from reference TRBV7-2 and TRBJ2-2): GAGVSQSPSNKVTEKGKDVELRCDPISGHTALYWYRQSLGQGLEFLIYFQGNSAPDKSGLPSDRFSAERTGGSVSTLTIQRTQQEDSAVYLCASSLQGQIGELFFGEGSRLTVL.

Comment on this clone: Sequencing ends 3 residues short of the CDR3 end; the germline J gene provides the rest. The rearrangement joins TRBV5-1 to TRBJ2-7; the D gene is possibly TRBD1 (6 bases). V was shortened by 0 bases and J by 3 bases, with 10 bases between the two germline ends. The CDR3 is 14 residues long. Germline V lookup: CDR1 SGHRS, CDR2 YFSETQ. The CDR3 region is CASSLATGIYEQYF. The covered CDR3 bases are TGCGCCAGCAGCTTGGCCACAGGGATCTACGAG.

For this clone: The read halts 3 residues ahead of the CDR3 end, with the missing end drawn from the germline J gene. V is TRBV5-4 and J is TRBJ2-1; 8 bases are shared with TRBD2. CDR3 length equals 16 residues. The germline V gene has CDR1 SGHNT and CDR2 YYREEE (reference sequence). Trimming at V came to 4 bases and at J to 2 bases, leaving 8 bases not matched to a gene. The covered CDR3 bases are TGTGCCAGCAGCATGGGCGGGGGGATCCCCTACAATGAG. Its protein product is CASSMGGGIPYNE. The entire CDR3 reads CASSMGGGIPYNEQFF.

A note on this clone: The read ends 3 residues early relative to the CDR3; the germline J gene fills the gap. The rearrangement links TRBV19 to TRBJ2-1, with 10 nucleotides matching TRBD1. This CDR3 spans 14 amino acids. The V and J ends lost 6 bases and 8 bases, in that order; junction bases with no gene match: 7. Germline CDR1 LNHDA, CDR2 SQIVND (reference sequence). CDR3 amino acids: CASSRQGAKDEQFF. The sequenced CDR3 bases are TGTGCCAGTAGCCGACAGGGGGCGAAGGATGAG.

The sequenced CDR3 bases are TGTGCCAGCGGCGAAAGACTATCTGAG. Its protein is CASGERLSE. The CDR3 in full is CASGERLSEQFF. This chain joins TRBV7-2 and TRBJ2-1; possibly TRBD2 for D (5 bases). The DNA ends 3 residues before the CDR3 does, and the rest of the CDR3 is filled in from the germline J gene. CDR3 length: 12 residues. Germline CDR1 SGHTA, CDR2 FQGNSA. Trimming removed 8 bases from V and 9 bases from J, with 14 bases in between.